Listed here is a single T cell receptor (beta chain). The CDR3 is 15 amino acids. CDR1 SQVTM and CDR2 ANQGSEA come from the germline V gene. V lost 6 bases, J lost 3 bases, and 20 bases lay in between. The data are from a study of CD8 T cells in Susac syndrome. The authors reverse transcribed roughly 0.5 to 1 ug RNA with random hexamers. TCRdb fed the immunoSEQ multiplex PCR reads into MiXCR, producing one record per CDR3 protein. The sample includes about 160,000 distinct CDR3 sequences, about 96% of them seen just once. The TCR originated in a human donor with Susac syndrome. The sequencing input was CD4+ T cells from PBMCs. This chain links TRBV29-1 with TRBJ2-5; possibly TRBD2 for D (7 bases). This CDR3 reads CSVGNWGLAEETQYF. The CDR3 DNA is TGCAGCGTCGGGAACTGGGGGCTAGCGGAAGAGACCCAGTACTTC. The whole variable domain, remainder taken from reference TRBV29-1 and TRBJ2-5, is SAVISQKPSRDICQRGTSLTIQCQVDSQVTMMFWYRQQPGQSLTLIATANQGSEATYESGFVIDKFPISRPNLTFSTLTVSNMSPEDSSIYLCSVGNWGLAEETQYFGPGTRLLVL.